The 20 T cell receptor beta chains listed next were all sequenced from one sample in a study of cytomegalovirus exposure and HLA in healthy donors. It was with 60 Vbeta and 13 Jbeta primers that the PCR ran. TCRdb's table, derived via immunoSEQ multiplex PCR, lists solely in-frame clones and lacks some. The table shows about 220,000 clones, with around 75% occurring only once. The specimen sequenced was PBMCs. These receptors all stem from a woman younger than 45 in good health and CMV-seronegative.

This chain connects TRBV18 to TRBJ2-5; 7 nucleotides match TRBD1. This CDR3 is 17 amino acids long. V trimming: 4 bases; J trimming: 2 bases; junction bases outside the gene matches: 13. The germline CDR1 and CDR2 sequences are KGHSH and LQKENI. The CDR3 loop is CASSREMIGTVQETQYF. The CDR3 DNA reads as TGTGCCAGCTCACGGGAAATGATCGGGACAGTGCAAGAGACCCAGTACTTC.

This clone came up once. V is TRBV27 and J is TRBJ2-7; 7 bases align to TRBD2. This CDR3 comprises 17 residues. V was clipped by 5 bases and J by 2 bases; unmatched bases: 15. Looked up from germline, CDR1 is MNHEY and CDR2 is SMNVEV (reference sequence). This chain's CDR3 is CASSPPDYLAGAYEQYF. CDR3 nucleotide sequence: TGTGCCAGCAGTCCACCCGACTATCTCGCGGGGGCCTACGAGCAGTACTTC.

The chain carries TRBV7-8 and TRBJ1-1, with 9 nucleotides matching TRBD1. Looked up from germline, CDR1 is SGHVS and CDR2 is FQNEAQ. Trimming at V came to 0 bases and at J to 4 bases, leaving 3 bases not matched to a gene. The CDR3 consists of 15 residues. The CDR3 coding sequence is TGTGCCAGCAGCTTAGCGACAGGGGGAATCACTGAAGCTTTCTTT. It specifies CASSLATGGITEAFF. Combining the CDR3 with reference TRBV7-8 and TRBJ1-1 gives the whole variable domain GAGVSQSPRYKVAKRGQDVALRCDPISGHVSLFWYQQALGQGPEFLTYFQNEAQLDKSGLPSDRFFAERPEGSVSTLKIQRTQQEDSAVYLCASSLATGGITEAFFGQGTRLTVV.

The chain carries TRBV6-6 and TRBJ1-1; 9 nucleotides match TRBD1. CDR3 length equals 15 residues. Germline V CDR1 and CDR2: MNHNY, SVGAGI (reference sequence). The ends lost 4 bases at V and 4 bases at J; junction bases unmatched: 7. Written as DNA, the CDR3 is TGTGCCAGCAGTTTCAGACAGGGGGGCTTCACTGAAGCTTTCTTT. This translates into CASSFRQGGFTEAFF.

The chain recombines TRBV10-1 with TRBJ2-1, with 7 bases aligning to TRBD2. Germline V gene lookup returns CDR1 WNHNN and CDR2 SYGVQD (reference sequence). V shed 5 bases, J shed 5 bases, and the junction held 6 bases outside the gene matches. This CDR3 is built from 14 residues. The CDR3 loop reads CASSWGGPNNEQFF. The CDR3 coding sequence is TGCGCCAGCAGTTGGGGGGGACCTAACAATGAGCAGTTCTTC.

The chain is built from TRBV30 and TRBJ1-5; tentative D call: TRBD1 (5 bases). The germline V gene encodes CDR1 GTSNPN and CDR2 SVGIG (reference sequence). The V and J ends lost 1 base and 6 bases respectively, with 10 bases between them. This CDR3 has 13 residues. CDR3 loop: CAWSGGEGQPQHF. CDR3 in DNA: TGTGCCTGGAGTGGAGGGGAGGGTCAGCCCCAGCATTTT.

This chain joins TRBV11-2 and TRBJ1-2; D gene unclear. V lost 2 bases, J lost 2 bases, and 12 bases lay in between. In germline, CDR1 is SGHAT, CDR2 FQNNGV. The CDR3 extends over 15 amino acids. CDR3 residues: CASSLIRGRNYGYTF. CDR3 nucleotides: TGTGCCAGCAGCTTAATTCGCGGCCGAAACTATGGCTACACCTTC.

This chain connects TRBV7-8 to TRBJ1-3; D is undetermined. V was pared by 5 bases and J by 2 bases, with 16 bases between. CDR3 length: 16 amino acids. Germline CDR1 is SGHVS and CDR2 is FQNEAQ. CDR3 sequence (DNA): TGTGCCAGCAGCCGCGGTCGAGGCCAAACTGGAAACACCATATATTTT. It is translated as CASSRGRGQTGNTIYF.

This clone has a handful of counts. This sequence joins TRBV6-1 and TRBJ1-1, with 7 nucleotides matching TRBD1. V dropped 6 bases and J dropped 4; count of bases not matched to a gene: 8. Germline assignment: CDR1 MNHNS and CDR2 SASEGT. CDR3 size: 14 residues. CDR3 bases: TGTGCCAGCAGCCAATCACAGGGGACCACTGAAGCTTTCTTT. Amino acid sequence: CASSQSQGTTEAFF.

This chain uses TRBV11-3 with TRBJ2-3, with a weak D call TRBD2 (6 bases). The CDR3 has 15 amino acids. V was shortened by 3 bases and J by 0 bases, with 10 bases between the two germline ends. The germline CDR1 and CDR2 sequences are SGHNT and YENEEA. The CDR3 nucleotides are TGTGCCAGCAGCTTGGGGGAGGCGAGCACAGATACGCAGTATTTT. It codes for CASSLGEASTDTQYF.

This clone was seen only once. V is TRBV28 and J is TRBJ2-5, with D possibly matching TRBD2 (5 bases). The CDR3 is 12 amino acids. The ends were cut back, 5 bases at V and 5 bases at J, with 9 bases in the middle. CDR1 is MDHEN and CDR2 is SYDVKM in the germline V gene. Here the CDR3 DNA reads TGTGCCAGCAGTCAAAGGAGGGAGACCCAGTACTTC. Protein sequence: CASSQRRETQYF. Full variable domain (outside the CDR3, taken from reference TRBV28 and TRBJ2-5): DVKVTQSSRYLVKRTGEKVFLECVQDMDHENMFWYRQDPGLGLRLIYFSYDVKMKEKGDIPEGYSVSREKKERFSLILESASTNQTSMYLCASSQRRETQYFGPGTRLLVL.

This clone was counted between two and nine times. The chain is built from TRBV11-3 and TRBJ1-2, with D unclear. Trimming pared 5 bases from V and 2 bases from J, leaving 9 bases between. Germline V gene sequence: CDR1 SGHNT, CDR2 YENEEA. The CDR3 contains 13 residues. The chain's CDR3 is CASSPSPNYGYTF. The CDR3 bases are TGTGCCAGCAGCCCTAGCCCCAACTATGGCTACACCTTC.

The rearrangement joins TRBV4-2 to TRBJ2-1; 9 positions match TRBD1. The CDR3 contains 15 residues. Losses at the gene ends were 4 bases for V and 8 bases for J; bases not matched to a gene: 9. From germline, CDR1 is LGHNA and CDR2 YNFKEQ. This CDR3 reads CASSLRTGDWDEQFF. The CDR3 bases are TGTGCCAGCAGCCTCCGGACAGGGGATTGGGATGAGCAGTTCTTC.

The chain joins TRBV4-1 to TRBJ2-6; no reliable D call. Trimming shortened V by 1 base and J by 0 bases, and 7 bases separated the two germline ends. The germline gives CDR1 MGHRA, CDR2 YSYEKL. The CDR3 extends over 16 amino acids. The CDR3 region has the DNA TGCGCCAGCAGCCAAGTTCACAGCTCTGGGGCCAACGTCCTGACTTTC. This codes for CASSQVHSSGANVLTF.

The rearrangement links TRBV4-1 to TRBJ2-4; a possible D gene is TRBD2 (6 bases). V dropped 2 bases and J dropped 1 base, with 12 bases sitting between them. The germline CDR1 and CDR2 sequences are MGHRA and YSYEKL. This CDR3 contains 16 residues. The chain's CDR3 is CASSQMGGDAKNIQYF. The DNA of the CDR3 is TGCGCCAGCAGCCAAATGGGAGGCGACGCCAAAAACATTCAGTACTTC.

This clone has a single count. The chain recombines TRBV4-1 with TRBJ2-3, with TRBD2 matching 10 bases. The CDR3 runs 17 residues. CDR1 MGHRA and CDR2 YSYEKL come from the germline V gene. The junction had 6 bases not matched to a gene; V was cut back by 1 base and J by 2 bases. CDR3 in DNA: TGCGCCAGCAGCCAAGGCGGAGGGACTAGCGCCACAGATACGCAGTATTTT. Translated, it gives CASSQGGGTSATDTQYF.

This clone has more than one count but fewer than ten. The V and J genes are TRBV2 and TRBJ2-5, with 8 bases aligning to TRBD2. Germline CDR1 SNHLY, CDR2 FYNNEI. The V and J ends lost 7 bases and 5 bases, in that order; junction bases with no gene match: 12. The CDR3 extends over 15 amino acids. As DNA, the CDR3 is TGTGCCAGCACCCGGGGCGGCGGGGGGTTCGAGACCCAGTACTTC. Its translation: CASTRGGGGFETQYF.

The chain recombines TRBV14 with TRBJ1-4, with TRBD1 matching over 8 bases. This CDR3 comprises 15 residues. V trimming: 1 base; J trimming: 7 bases; junction bases outside the gene matches: 5. CDR1 is SGHDN, CDR2 FVKESK, per germline. CDR3 region: CASSQGTGGFEKLFF. CDR3 in DNA: TGTGCCAGCAGCCAAGGAACAGGGGGATTTGAAAAACTGTTTTTT.

The sample holds a few counts of this clone. V gene TRBV7-3 combines with J gene TRBJ2-7, with D uncertain. With 0 bases removed from V and 6 bases from J, the gap between germline ends came to 6 bases. There are 12 residues in the CDR3. Germline V gene sequence: CDR1 SGHTA, CDR2 FQGTGA. The CDR3 here is CASSLTGSEQYF. The CDR3 DNA reads as TGTGCCAGCAGCTTAACCGGGTCCGAGCAGTACTTC.

As DNA, the CDR3 is TGTGCCAGTACCTCCCAACGGTACGGGAACACTGAAGCTTTCTTT. It codes for CASTSQRYGNTEAFF. V is TRBV19 and J is TRBJ1-1; D remains ambiguous. This CDR3 spans 15 amino acids. CDR1 is LNHDA, CDR2 SQIVND, per germline (reference sequence). V dropped 7 bases and J dropped 1 base, with 16 bases sitting between them.